A selection of T cell receptor beta chains follows, all from one sample in a study of T-cell reconstitution after alpha-beta-depleted transplantation in children. TCRdb itself ran the PCR reads through MiXCR, one entry per CDR3 protein. The sample gives 700,000 to 850,000 distinct CDR3 sequences, less than 20% of which show up once; approximately 5% is in the top ten. Specimen: PBMCs, mostly from graft donor cells, collected 360 days after TCRalphabeta/CD19-depleted stem cell transplant. Every receptor here comes from a male patient under 18 who had a stem cell transplant for acute lymphoblastic leukemia, so the T cells may come from the graft donor. The CDR3 runs from the conserved cysteine through the conserved F or W. A D gene is named only where the DNA matches it firmly. Only part of the rows carry a size: once, few, many, or a class if the clone is expanded.

J,size,V,D,CDR3,DNA
TRBJ2-7,few,TRBV7-8,TRBD2,CASSAREGSYYEQYF,TGTGCCAGCAGCGCGCGGGAGGGCTCCTACTACGAGCAGTACTTC
TRBJ2-2,few,TRBV11-2,.,CASSLVVGSTGELFF,TGTGCCAGCAGCTTAGTGGTCGGGTCCACCGGGGAGCTGTTTTTT
TRBJ2-5,few,TRBV15,TRBD2,CATGLAVRETQYF,TGTGCCACCGGGCTAGCGGTCCGAGAGACCCAGTACTTC
TRBJ2-3,few,TRBV2,TRBD1,CASSGQGLTDTQYF,TGTGCCAGCAGCGGACAGGGGTTAACAGATACGCAGTATTTT
TRBJ2-4,.,TRBV6-5,TRBD1,CASSSPGQGSIQYF,TGTGCCAGCAGTTCGCCGGGACAGGGATCCATTCAGTACTTC
TRBJ2-1,few,TRBV19,.,CASSPPRGDEQFF,TGTGCCAGTAGTCCCCCTAGGGGGGATGAGCAGTTCTTC
TRBJ1-6,.,TRBV4-1,TRBD1,CASSLSGTGDPPLHF,TGCGCCAGCAGCCTATCCGGGACAGGGGATCCACCCCTCCACTTT
TRBJ2-1,.,TRBV7-2,.,CASSVTLAYNEQFF,TGTGCCAGCAGCGTTACATTAGCATACAATGAGCAGTTCTTC
TRBJ2-5,.,TRBV14,TRBD2,CASSRPTSGRSYGQETQYF,TGTGCCAGCAGCCGCCCGACTAGCGGGAGATCGTATGGCCAAGAGACCCAGTACTTC
TRBJ1-1,few,TRBV12-3/TRBV12-4,.,CASSWGRLLEAFF,TGTGCCAGCAGTTGGGGCAGGCTCTTAGAAGCTTTCTTT
TRBJ2-7,few,TRBV27,TRBD2,CASSLQLAGGSEQYF,TGTGCCAGCAGTTTGCAACTAGCGGGAGGGTCTGAGCAGTACTTC
TRBJ2-1,few,TRBV27,TRBD1,CASSIIQGRSNEQFF,TGTGCCAGCAGTATAATACAGGGGAGAAGCAATGAGCAGTTCTTC
TRBJ2-1,many,TRBV24-1,.,CATSAGQTTSYNEQFF,TGTGCCACCAGTGCGGGACAAACCACCTCCTACAATGAGCAGTTCTTC
TRBJ2-1,few,TRBV20-1,.,CSAKGPLGYNEQFF,TGCAGTGCTAAAGGGCCCCTAGGCTACAATGAGCAGTTCTTC
TRBJ2-1,.,TRBV12-3/TRBV12-4,.,CASSSWGGQEQFF,TGTGCCAGCAGTTCGTGGGGCGGGCAAGAGCAGTTCTTC
TRBJ2-1,.,TRBV7-3,.,CASSLHRSSYNEQFF,TGTGCCAGCAGCTTACACAGAAGCTCCTACAATGAGCAGTTCTTC
TRBJ1-2,few,TRBV29-1,TRBD1,CSVGTGNYGYTF,TGCAGCGTCGGGACAGGGAACTATGGCTACACCTTC
TRBJ2-6,.,TRBV9,.,CASSVYLEVSGANVLTF,TGTGCCAGCAGCGTATACCTTGAAGTCTCTGGGGCCAACGTCCTGACTTTC
TRBJ2-3,.,TRBV29-1,TRBD2,CSVPPTSGRGTDTQYF,TGCAGCGTCCCGCCGACTAGCGGGAGGGGCACAGATACGCAGTATTTT
TRBJ2-3,.,TRBV20-1,TRBD2,CSAETGDYSTDTQYF,TGCAGTGCTGAAACTGGGGACTACAGCACAGATACGCAGTATTTT
TRBJ2-1,.,TRBV10-3,.,CAISLHGGAEQFF,TGTGCCATCAGTCTCCATGGGGGGGCTGAGCAGTTCTTC
TRBJ2-2,many,TRBV5-1,.,CASSLDTNTGELFF,TGCGCCAGCAGCTTGGACACTAACACCGGGGAGCTGTTTTTT
TRBJ2-7,few,TRBV12-3/TRBV12-4,TRBD2,CASRPASGVGSYEQYF,TGTGCCAGCAGACCCGCTAGCGGGGTAGGGTCCTACGAGCAGTACTTC
TRBJ2-1,few,TRBV24-1,TRBD2,CATSDAGLAGVYEQFF,TGTGCCACCAGTGACGCTGGACTAGCGGGAGTTTATGAGCAGTTCTTC
TRBJ2-2,.,TRBV28,.,CANSLELVAYTGELFF,TGTGCCAACAGTTTAGAGCTAGTCGCGTACACCGGGGAGCTGTTTTTT
TRBJ2-1,.,TRBV5-8,.,CSSSFRFF,TGTTCCAGCAGCTTTCGGTTCTTC
TRBJ2-1,.,TRBV4-1,TRBD1,CASSTRDSNNEQFF,TGCGCCAGCAGCACCCGGGACAGCAACAATGAGCAGTTCTTC
TRBJ1-5,.,TRBV10-2,.,CASTRESNQPQHF,TGCGCCAGCACGAGGGAAAGCAATCAGCCCCAGCATTTT
TRBJ2-7,.,TRBV14,.,CASSQSGERTYEQYF,TGTGCCAGCAGCCAATCCGGCGAGCGGACCTACGAGCAGTACTTC
TRBJ2-3,.,TRBV5-1,TRBD2,CASSESLAGDTDTQYF,TGCGCCAGCAGCGAATCGTTAGCGGGAGACACAGATACGCAGTATTTT
TRBJ2-7,.,TRBV5-1,TRBD2,CASSREGDEQYF,TGCGCCAGCTCGAGGGAGGGTGACGAGCAGTACTTC
TRBJ2-7,.,TRBV5-1,.,CASSPGTGMEYEQYF,TGCGCCAGCAGCCCAGGGACGGGGATGGAATACGAGCAGTACTTC
TRBJ1-3,few,TRBV2,.,CASTRSGNTIYF,TGTGCCAGCACCCGATCTGGAAACACCATATATTTT
TRBJ1-2,.,TRBV12-3/TRBV12-4,.,CASSIRGAGGYTF,TGTGCCAGCAGTATCCGGGGGGCGGGTGGCTACACCTTC
TRBJ2-3,.,TRBV5-1,TRBD2,CASSLAAGTTVADTQYF,TGCGCCAGCAGCTTGGCCGCCGGGACTACAGTCGCAGATACGCAGTATTTT
TRBJ2-7,.,TRBV2,.,CASSENTYEQYF,TGTGCCAGCAGTGAAAACACCTACGAGCAGTACTTC
TRBJ2-1,many,TRBV24-1,TRBD2,CATSDSTGTSGSYNEQFF,TGTGCCACCAGTGATTCTACCGGGACTAGCGGTTCCTACAATGAGCAGTTCTTC
TRBJ2-1,.,TRBV12-3/TRBV12-4,TRBD2,CASSQLASPYNEQFF,TGTGCCAGCAGCCAACTAGCGTCCCCCTACAATGAGCAGTTCTTC
TRBJ2-2,.,TRBV12-5,.,CASGLVVSGELFF,TGTGCTAGTGGTTTGGTAGTCTCCGGGGAGCTGTTTTTT
TRBJ1-1,few,TRBV6-5,.,CASSYSTRRPSNTEAFF,TGTGCCAGCAGTTACTCGACCCGCAGGCCATCGAACACTGAAGCTTTCTTT
TRBJ1-3,many,TRBV27,TRBD1,CASSQTGGMPNGNTIYF,TGTGCCAGCAGTCAGACAGGGGGCATGCCAAATGGAAACACCATATATTTT
TRBJ2-7,few,TRBV6-1,TRBD2,CASSEAGTSGRYEQYF,TGTGCCAGCAGTGAAGCGGGGACTAGCGGGAGGTACGAGCAGTACTTC
TRBJ2-7,many,TRBV29-1,.,CSVRADAYEQYF,TGCAGCGTTCGGGCCGATGCCTACGAGCAGTACTTC
TRBJ2-3,.,TRBV4-2,.,CASSQDLDTTDTQYF,TGTGCCAGCAGCCAAGACTTGGACACCACAGATACGCAGTATTTT
TRBJ1-6,.,TRBV15,.,CATSRAGPENINSPLHF,TGTGCCACCAGCAGAGCTGGGCCCGAGAATATTAATTCACCCCTCCACTTT
TRBJ2-7,many,TRBV4-2,.,CASSQGEGGYEQYF,TGTGCCAGCAGCCAAGGCGAAGGGGGCTACGAGCAGTACTTC